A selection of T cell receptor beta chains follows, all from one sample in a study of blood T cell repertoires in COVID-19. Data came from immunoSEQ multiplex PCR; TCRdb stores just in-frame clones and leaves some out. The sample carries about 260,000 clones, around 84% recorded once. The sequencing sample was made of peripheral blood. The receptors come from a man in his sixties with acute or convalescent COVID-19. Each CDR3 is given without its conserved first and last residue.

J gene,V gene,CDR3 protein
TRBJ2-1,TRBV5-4,ASSPTTEVWDEQF
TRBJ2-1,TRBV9,ASTRISSYNEQF
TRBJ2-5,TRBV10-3,AISDRVGKETQY
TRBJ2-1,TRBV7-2,ASSFSLAGGSNEQF
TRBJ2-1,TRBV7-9,ASRRTGGDNEQF
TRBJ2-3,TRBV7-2,ASSHSGVISTDTQY
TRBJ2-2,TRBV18,ASSPPGQGGTGELF
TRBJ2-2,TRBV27,ASRTLLGSPTGELF
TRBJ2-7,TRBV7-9,ASSSGAGGVSVYEQY
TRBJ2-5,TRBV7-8,ASSLAPGGETQY
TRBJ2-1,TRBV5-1,ASRPRTSPNNEQF
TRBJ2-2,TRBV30,AWSVAGFAGELF
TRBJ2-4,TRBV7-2,ASSFGKGQDIQY
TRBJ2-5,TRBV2,ASSGQGRTTQETQY
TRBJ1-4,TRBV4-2,ASSQGTGSRGTVNEKLF
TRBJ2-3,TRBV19,ASTYRASITDTQY
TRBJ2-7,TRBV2,ASSARTGHEQY
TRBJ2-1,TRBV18,ASSPLARNEQF
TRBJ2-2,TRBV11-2,ASSLSLAPGELF
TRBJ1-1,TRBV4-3,ASSQSQGAVTEAF
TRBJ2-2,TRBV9,ASSPRGLAGGTNTGELF
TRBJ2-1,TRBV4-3,ASSQDPAGAYNEQF
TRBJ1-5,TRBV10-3,AISGTGDNQPQH
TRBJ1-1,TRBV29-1,SVLETVNTEAF
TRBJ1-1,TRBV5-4,ASSPGQGQMNTEAF
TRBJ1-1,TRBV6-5,ASRPGKEGGNEAF
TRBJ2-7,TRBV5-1,ASSLALSGYEQY
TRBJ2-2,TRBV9,ASSFIAGANTGELF
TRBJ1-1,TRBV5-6,ASSLPNRGAF
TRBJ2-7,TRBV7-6,ASSLGGLAGVYEQY
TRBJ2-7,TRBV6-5,ASGSRASGDEQY
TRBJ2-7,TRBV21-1,ASSKGRQAYEQY
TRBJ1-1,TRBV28,ASSSPAGRGSTEAF
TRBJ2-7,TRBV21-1,ASSTRSSSLRQY
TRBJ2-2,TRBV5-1,ASSLVGGSGTGELF
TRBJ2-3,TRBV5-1,ASSSGGLPDTQY
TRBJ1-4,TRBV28,ASSSSEQGLNEKLF
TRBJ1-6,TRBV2,ASSWGQGNSPLH
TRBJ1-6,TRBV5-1,ASSSRQAKNNSPLH
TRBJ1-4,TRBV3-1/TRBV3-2,ASSRRTDYNEKLF
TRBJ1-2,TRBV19,ASSSDRHNYGYT
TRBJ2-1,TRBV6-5,ASSTGTALNEQF
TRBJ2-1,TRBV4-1,ASSPAGATYNEQF
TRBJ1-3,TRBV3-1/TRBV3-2,ASSQDSSSGNTIY
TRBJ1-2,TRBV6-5,ASIKLGSGGYT
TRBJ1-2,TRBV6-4,ASRQARAQGGYGYT
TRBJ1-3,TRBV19,ASSSGGTGNTIY
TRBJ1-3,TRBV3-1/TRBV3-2,ASSLAGTGPINTIY
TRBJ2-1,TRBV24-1,ATSDPGRNEQF
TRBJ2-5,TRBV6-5,ASSTTSGRLETQY
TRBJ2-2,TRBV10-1,ASSDPIADSNTGELF
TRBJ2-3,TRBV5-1,ASSLSGVQFTDTQY